Detailed here is one T cell receptor beta chain. Its antigen is still unknown. Base qualities were left out, and no much larger clone turns up one base away. The sample comes from a study of shared clonotypes between healthy human individuals (dated by TCRdb to about 2020). Background for the entire study: Three men and a couple of women, aged 18 to 49 years, made up the cohort. For each donor, CD4 naive and CD4 memory were each given three plates, CD8 naive was given two plates, and CD8 memory was given one plate. To estimate repertoire size and how much clonotypes are shared between individuals, the study performed deep sequencing of blood TCR repertoires from a handful of healthy adults. Different laboratories and diverse techniques were used to prepare libraries and sequence TCR repertoires, to increase sequencing depth and limit assay-specific biases. Leukapheresis yielded between about 0.85 and 10 billion PBMCs per donor.

Healthy HIV-negative adults with no recently reported acute infections or vaccinations were included as donors. All donors were Caucasian adults living in Nashville, Tennessee, USA. Magnetic negative selection was used to enrich CD4+ T cells, after which naive cells were positively selected on CD45RA and the negative fraction became the memory subset. Blood was collected by leukapheresis, and PBMCs were isolated by Ficoll-Histopaque density gradient centrifugation and then cryopreserved in liquid nitrogen vapor phase. Analytical flow cytometry was used to check the purity and quantity of each magnetically sorted T cell population. Each sorted fraction had its genomic DNA isolated and then quantified by UV absorbance on a Nanodrop 2000c. Using the deep immunoSEQ assay, multiplex PCR amplified TCR CDR3 regions from genomic DNA. Genomic DNA extracted from each cell subset was distributed evenly over all wells of several immunoSEQ 96-well plates, and each plate served as one replicate. For sorted subsets, around 0.2 ug of genomic DNA, equivalent to roughly 30,000 T cell genomes, went into each replicate PCR. The purified libraries were quantified using a Qubit 3.0 fluorometer, sized with a Bioanalyzer 2100, and then quantified again using the KAPA Library Quantification kit. Every immunoSEQ 96-well plate was sequenced on a separate single-read 150-cycle Illumina NextSeq 550 flow cell. Under the source paper's analysis protocol: Because the immunoSEQ output held only junctional sequences and lacked quality scores, the filtering could not match the filtering applied to full-length reads. Sequences were annotated with PyIR, a Python wrapper for IgBLAST v1.9, using IMGT germline references to assign V/J genes and CDR3. Reads were removed for weak V/J assignments (E-value above 1e-6), missing CDR3, stop codons, out-of-frame junctions, or ambiguous translated residues. V3J clonotypes were defined by identical inferred V gene, J gene, and CDR3 amino acid sequence. Percentage overlap between repertoires was calculated by dividing the number of shared unique clonotypes by the size of the smaller repertoire. Richness of each repertoire was evaluated using RTK rarefaction, the Chao1 estimator, and Recon v2.1 estimates of unobserved clonotypes. Generation probabilities for all TCRbeta clonotypes obtained by the gDNA method from a handful of donors were computed using OLGA. TCRdb took this table from immuneACCESS and kept in-frame rearrangements with V and J called. Such tables lack part of the clones; where checked against another copy, unresolved V genes explain under half of the gap, and the rest is unexplained. That table is the source of V, J and clone size, and D and trimming were worked out from the DNA. The sample table records some 2,000,000 clones; around 95% of these occur just once. Of the sample, more than 0.1% is held by the ten largest clones.

Results the study describes overall, beyond this receptor: Naive subsets generally had larger estimated clonotype richness than memory subsets did. Only blood was sampled, and tissue TCR repertoires likely differ from those in blood. Compared with non-shared clonotypes, clonotypes shared by all four sorted-subset donors had higher generation probabilities. Pairwise subsampling indicated that sequencing depth was expected to affect the degree of clonotype sharing among donors. The genetic and exposure-history diversity represented was limited by the small number of donors. About 5% of naive CD4, around 4% of naive CD8, 2% to 2.5% of memory CD4, and about 0.4% of memory CD8 clonotypes were shared across several donors. Rarefaction of sorted-subset datasets indicated incomplete sequencing despite the large sequencing depth.

Source material: naive CD4+ T cells sorted from blood. The meaning of the sample's cell subset or site label: CD45RA+ positively selected. The TCR originated in a man aged 18 to 30 in good health.

The CDR3: CASSFIDGGTYEQYF. The sequenced DNA is TGCGCCAGCAGCTTTATCGACGGGGGTACCTACGAGCAGTACTTC. Recombination connected TRBV5-1 to TRBJ2-7, and possibly TRBD2, on 6 matching bases. V sheds 2 bases and J sheds 2 bases, leaving 14 bases between their ends. CDR1 and CDR2 are drawn from the germline V gene: SGHRS, YFSETQ. From cysteine to phenylalanine, the CDR3 is 15 amino acids long. Just CDR3 DNA is preserved here, 45 bases in frame from base 1.